Following are 26 T cell receptor beta chains from one sample sequenced in a study of CD8+ T cells in alopecia areata. Treatment meaning: oral pan-JAK inhibitor, 5-10 mg twice daily. Investigators isolated RNA and reverse transcribed it into cDNA to act as the sequencing template. Measured with immunoSEQ multiplex PCR; TCRdb has only the in-frame clones, and not every one. This table holds over 150,000 clones, roughly 60% found once. The sample in question was CD4+ T cells sorted from blood, obtained at week 24, from a patient treated with tofacitinib. These receptors were collected from a human donor with alopecia areata.

The rearrangement links TRBV27 to TRBJ2-5, with 9 bases that match TRBD2. Losses at the gene ends were 4 bases for V and 6 bases for J; bases not matched to a gene: 12. Germline CDR1 and CDR2: MNHEY and SMNVEV (reference sequence). The CDR3 spans 16 residues. CDR3 region: CASSSSGTSIYQTQYF. CDR3 nucleotide sequence: TGTGCCAGCAGTTCCTCCGGGACTAGCATTTATCAGACCCAGTACTTC.

The chain is built from TRBV18 and TRBJ2-6; D gene ambiguous. V was shortened by 8 bases and J by 0 bases, with 8 bases between the two germline ends. CDR3 length: 14 residues. Per germline, CDR1 KGHSH and CDR2 LQKENI. CDR3 sequence: CASREYSGANVLTF. DNA for the CDR3: TGTGCCAGCCGAGAATACTCTGGGGCCAACGTCCTGACTTTC.

The V and J genes are TRBV4-1 and TRBJ2-7, with D uncertain. Trimming removed 2 bases at V and 5 bases at J, with 16 bases between. CDR3 length equals 15 residues. Germline loops: CDR1 MGHRA, CDR2 YSYEKL. CDR3 loop: CASSQYSVGSDEQYF. Written as DNA, the CDR3 is TGCGCCAGCAGCCAATATTCGGTCGGCTCGGACGAGCAGTACTTC.

The CDR3: CASSQQGLGETQYF. The CDR3 DNA sequence: TGCGCCAGCAGCCAACAGGGACTTGGGGAGACCCAGTACTTC. The V and J genes are TRBV4-1 and TRBJ2-5; a weak D match, TRBD2 (6 bases). This CDR3 comprises 14 residues. Deletions cut 2 bases from V and 5 bases from J, with 12 bases between. Germline V lookup: CDR1 MGHRA, CDR2 YSYEKL.

A word on this clone: The sample has other DNA sequences that encode this CDR3 too. The chain links TRBV2 to TRBJ2-7, with D perhaps matching TRBD1 (6 bases). CDR1 and CDR2 (germline): SNHLY, FYNNEI. V shed 4 bases and J shed 4 bases, with 11 bases lying between them. The CDR3 contains 13 residues. CDR3 DNA: TGTGCCAGCAGTGGACCCAGGGGTTACGAGCAGTACTTC. Translated, it gives CASSGPRGYEQYF. The full variable domain, with the rest looked up from reference TRBV2 and TRBJ2-7, is EPEVTQTPSHQVTQMGQEVILRCVPISNHLYFYWYRQILGQKVEFLVSFYNNEISEKSEIFDDQFSVERPDGSNFTLKIRSTKLEDSAMYFCASSGPRGYEQYFGPGTRLTVT.

The J gene is TRBJ1-2, the V gene TRBV6-6; the D gene is possibly TRBD1 (6 bases). Trimming stripped 8 bases from V and 0 bases from J, with 16 bases between. CDR1 is MNHNY, CDR2 SVGAGI, per germline (reference sequence). This CDR3 is 15 amino acids long. The CDR3 reads CASAPGQNSNYGYTF. In DNA, the CDR3 is TGTGCCAGCGCCCCAGGACAGAACTCTAACTATGGCTACACCTTC.

This chain uses TRBV27 with TRBJ2-1; 8 nucleotides match TRBD2. Trimming took 2 bases from V and 8 from J; bases not matched to a gene: 8. This CDR3 contains 15 residues. CDR1 is MNHEY and CDR2 is SMNVEV in the germline V gene (reference sequence). In nucleotides, the CDR3 is TGTGCCAGCAGTTTAGCTTGGGCGGGGGGTTATGAGCAGTTCTTC. Residues: CASSLAWAGGYEQFF.

The genes are TRBV2 and TRBJ2-5; D is perhaps TRBD2 (6 bases). This CDR3 comprises 12 residues. Germline assignment: CDR1 SNHLY and CDR2 FYNNEI. V lost 5 bases and J lost 5, with 9 bases in between. The CDR3 here is CASSTSFETQYF. As DNA, the CDR3 is TGTGCCAGCAGTACTAGCTTCGAGACCCAGTACTTC.

The chain links TRBV4-3 to TRBJ2-7; 8 positions agree with TRBD1. V lost 0 bases and J lost 3; bases outside the gene matches: 4. The CDR3 runs to 15 residues. Germline values: CDR1 LGHNA, CDR2 YSLEER. This CDR3 is CASSQDPGQDYEQYF. The CDR3 DNA reads as TGCGCCAGCAGCCAAGATCCGGGACAGGACTACGAGCAGTACTTC.

This clone was seen a handful of times. This chain uses TRBV13 with TRBJ2-5; no clear D. Germline loops: CDR1 PRHDT, CDR2 FYEKMQ (reference sequence). Between the trimmed V and J ends, which lost 5 bases and 5 bases, there was a span of 21 bases. The CDR3 sequence is 16 residues long. CDR3 nucleotides: TGTGCCAGCAGCGCTGTCCAGGCCCCCGATCGGGAGACCCAGTACTTC. It specifies CASSAVQAPDRETQYF.

The chain uses TRBV14 and TRBJ2-7, with D uncertain. CDR1 SGHDN and CDR2 FVKESK come from the germline V gene. The CDR3 has 16 residues. Trimming removed 0 bases at V and 4 bases at J, with 16 bases between. The CDR3 DNA sequence: TGTGCCAGCAGCCAAGATCAGGCCTTGCTGGCTTACGAGCAGTACTTC. Residues: CASSQDQALLAYEQYF.

CDR3 residues: CASSPGVETQYF. In DNA, the CDR3 is TGTGCCAGCTCACCAGGGGTCGAGACCCAGTACTTC. This chain uses TRBV18 with TRBJ2-5, with D unclear. The CDR3 consists of 12 residues. V lost 2 bases and J 5 bases, leaving 6 bases between the germline ends. Germline V gene sequence: CDR1 KGHSH, CDR2 LQKENI. Using reference TRBV18 and TRBJ2-5 for the parts outside the CDR3, the full variable domain is NAGVMQNPRHLVRRRGQEARLRCSPMKGHSHVYWYRQLPEEGLKFMVYLQKENIIDESGMPKERFSAEFPKEGPSILRIQQVVRGDSAAYFCASSPGVETQYFGPGTRLLVL.

The chain has TRBV30 and TRBJ1-1; no clear D gene. V lost 5 bases to trimming and J lost 4 bases, with 8 bases between them. The CDR3 totals 11 residues. CDR1 GTSNPN and CDR2 SVGIG come from the germline V gene (reference sequence). As DNA, the CDR3 is TGTGCCTGGGAGGGTTTCACTGAAGCTTTCTTT. It encodes CAWEGFTEAFF.

The table lists this clone with a few counts. The chain carries TRBV2 and TRBJ2-3; D is unclear. Between the trimmed V and J ends, which lost 5 bases and 5 bases, there was a span of 8 bases. CDR1 and CDR2 from the germline V gene are SNHLY and FYNNEI. The CDR3 is made up of 12 amino acids. Here the CDR3 DNA reads TGTGCCAGCAGTTTATATCAAGATACGCAGTATTTT. Translating gives CASSLYQDTQYF.

This clone was seen a few times. The chain joins TRBV4-1 to TRBJ2-5; D is unclear. With 4 bases removed from V and 1 base from J, the gap between germline ends came to 7 bases. The germline V gene has CDR1 MGHRA and CDR2 YSYEKL. The CDR3 is 13 amino acids. The CDR3: CASSRYFQETQYF. In DNA, the CDR3 is TGCGCCAGCAGCCGCTACTTCCAAGAGACCCAGTACTTC.

V and J are TRBV2 and TRBJ2-3, with 9 bases identical to TRBD2. V shed 10 bases, J shed 0 bases, and the junction held 8 bases outside the gene matches. This CDR3 comprises 15 residues. The V gene's germline CDR1 is SNHLY and CDR2 FYNNEI. CDR3 sequence reads: CATRAGGFSTDTQYF. In nucleotides, the CDR3 is TGTGCCACCCGAGCGGGGGGATTTAGCACAGATACGCAGTATTTT.

The chain combines TRBV4-1 with TRBJ1-1; 8 positions agree with TRBD1. In germline, CDR1 is MGHRA, CDR2 YSYEKL. The CDR3 has 17 residues. J gave up 5 bases and V 0 bases, and 11 bases lay outside the gene matches. CDR3 bases: TGCGCCAGCAGCCAAGATCGTCGCTACAGGGGGGGGACTGAAGCTTTCTTT. It codes for CASSQDRRYRGGTEAFF.

This chain connects TRBV5-1 to TRBJ1-5; 7 positions match TRBD1. The germline CDR1 and CDR2 sequences are SGHRS and YFSETQ. The CDR3 sequence is 15 residues long. The J segment lost 3 bases and the V segment lost 0 bases, leaving 3 bases of the junction unmatched. In DNA form, the CDR3 reads TGCGCCAGCAGCTTGGATACAGGGGACAATCAGCCCCAGCATTTT. Amino acid sequence: CASSLDTGDNQPQHF.

This chain links TRBV27 with TRBJ2-7, with TRBD2 matching 7 bases. Germline V lookup: CDR1 MNHEY, CDR2 SMNVEV (reference sequence). Germline trimming cut 3 bases from V and 5 bases from J; bases unmatched to any gene: 7. The CDR3 has 14 residues. The CDR3 region is CASSLSGIVDEQYF. The CDR3 DNA follows: TGTGCCAGCAGTTTGAGCGGGATTGTGGACGAGCAGTACTTC.

V and J are TRBV4-3 and TRBJ2-2, with D possibly matching TRBD1 (6 bases). Germline V gene lookup returns CDR1 LGHNA and CDR2 YSLEER. V lost 2 bases to trimming and J lost 4 bases, with 14 bases between them. The CDR3 is 16 amino acids. CDR3 sequence reads: CASSQQYRAGTGELFF. The CDR3 DNA is TGCGCCAGCAGCCAACAATACAGGGCGGGCACCGGGGAGCTGTTTTTT.

The V and J genes are TRBV29-1 and TRBJ1-2; tentative D call: TRBD1 (5 bases). This CDR3 has 11 residues. V was cut by 7 bases and J by 4 bases, with 10 bases left in between. Germline V gene lookup returns CDR1 SQVTM and CDR2 ANQGSEA. DNA of the CDR3: TGCAGCGGCACAGGCAGCTATGGCTACACCTTC. It translates to CSGTGSYGYTF.

The V call is TRBV7-2, the J call TRBJ2-7; D is uncertain. The V end lost 2 bases, the J end lost 5 bases, and 10 bases lay between the germline ends. Per the germline V gene, CDR1 is SGHTA and CDR2 is FQGNSA. The CDR3 contains 13 residues. For the CDR3, the DNA is TGTGCCAGCAGCTTAACTCACCGCCACGAGCAGTACTTC. Amino acids: CASSLTHRHEQYF.

Only a few counts were recorded for this clone. The V gene is TRBV4-3, the J gene TRBJ1-3; no clear D gene. The CDR3 spans 17 residues. V lost 2 bases and J lost 0, with 14 bases in between. Looked up from germline, CDR1 is LGHNA and CDR2 is YSLEER. The DNA for the CDR3 is TGCGCCAGCAGCCAACTTCCCACCCAAGTCTCTGGAAACACCATATATTTT. Its protein is CASSQLPTQVSGNTIYF.

The chain has TRBV2 and TRBJ2-6; tentatively, D is TRBD1 (5 bases). This CDR3 has 14 residues. Germline CDR1 SNHLY, CDR2 FYNNEI. The V and J ends lost 9 bases and 2 bases respectively, with 11 bases between them. The CDR3 nucleotides are TGTGCCAGGAGCAGGGAAGCTGGGGCCAACGTCCTGACTTTC. It is translated as CARSREAGANVLTF.

The rearrangement joins TRBV19 to TRBJ1-1, with TRBD1 matching over 8 bases. After removal of 3 bases from V and 1 base from J, the junction contained 4 bases not matched to a gene. Germline V CDR1 and CDR2: LNHDA, SQIVND (reference sequence). The CDR3 loop spans 15 amino acids. CDR3 sequence (DNA): TGTGCCAGTAGTATGATACAGGGGGGGAACACTGAAGCTTTCTTT. It yields the protein CASSMIQGGNTEAFF.

The chain has TRBV9 and TRBJ2-5, with 8 bases matching TRBD2. V lost 6 bases to trimming and J lost 5 bases; unmatched junction nucleotides: 15. Germline V gene data show CDR1 as SGDLS and CDR2 as YYNGEE. The CDR3 has 16 amino acids. CDR3 DNA: TGTGCCAGCACCCGTGGGTCCAGCGGGAGCGGGGAGACCCAGTACTTC. Protein sequence: CASTRGSSGSGETQYF. Together with reference TRBV9 and TRBJ2-5, the CDR3 gives the full variable domain: DSGVTQTPKHLITATGQRVTLRCSPRSGDLSVYWYQQSLDQGLQFLIQYYNGEERAKGNILERFSAQQFPDLHSELNLSSLELGDSALYFCASTRGSSGSGETQYFGPGTRLLVL.